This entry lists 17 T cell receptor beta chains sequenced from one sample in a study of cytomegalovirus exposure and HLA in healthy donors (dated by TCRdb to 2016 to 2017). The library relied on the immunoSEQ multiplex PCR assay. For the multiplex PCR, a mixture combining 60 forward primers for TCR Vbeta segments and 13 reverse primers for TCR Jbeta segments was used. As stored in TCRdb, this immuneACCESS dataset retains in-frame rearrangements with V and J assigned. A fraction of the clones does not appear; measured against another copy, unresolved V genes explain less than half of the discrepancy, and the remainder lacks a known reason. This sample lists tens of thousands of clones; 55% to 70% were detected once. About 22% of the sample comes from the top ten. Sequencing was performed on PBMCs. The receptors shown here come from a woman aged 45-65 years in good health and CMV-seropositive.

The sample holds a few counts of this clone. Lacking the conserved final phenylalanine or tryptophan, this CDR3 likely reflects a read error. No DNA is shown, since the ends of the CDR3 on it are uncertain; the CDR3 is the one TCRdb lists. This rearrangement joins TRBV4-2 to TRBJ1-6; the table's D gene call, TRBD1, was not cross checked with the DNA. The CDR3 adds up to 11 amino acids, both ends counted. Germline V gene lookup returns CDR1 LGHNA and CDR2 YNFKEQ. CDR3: CASSHGEGQAQ.

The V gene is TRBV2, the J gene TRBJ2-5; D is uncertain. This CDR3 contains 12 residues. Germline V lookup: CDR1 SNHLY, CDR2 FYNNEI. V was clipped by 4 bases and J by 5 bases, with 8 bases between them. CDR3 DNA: TGTGCCAGCAGTGTTCTCAGTGAGACCCAGTACTTC. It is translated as CASSVLSETQYF.

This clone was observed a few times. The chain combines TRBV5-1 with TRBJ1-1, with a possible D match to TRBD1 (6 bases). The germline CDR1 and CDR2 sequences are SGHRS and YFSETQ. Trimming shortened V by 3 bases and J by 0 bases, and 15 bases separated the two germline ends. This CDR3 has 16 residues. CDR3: CASSSAKTGLNTEAFF. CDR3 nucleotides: TGCGCCAGCAGCTCCGCGAAGACAGGCCTGAACACTGAAGCTTTCTTT.

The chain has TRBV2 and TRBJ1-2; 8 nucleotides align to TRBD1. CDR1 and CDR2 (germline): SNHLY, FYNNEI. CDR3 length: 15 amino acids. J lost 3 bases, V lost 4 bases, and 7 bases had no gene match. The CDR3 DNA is TGTGCCAGCAGTGGAGGACAGGGCGGGGACTATGGCTACACCTTC. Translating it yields CASSGGQGGDYGYTF.

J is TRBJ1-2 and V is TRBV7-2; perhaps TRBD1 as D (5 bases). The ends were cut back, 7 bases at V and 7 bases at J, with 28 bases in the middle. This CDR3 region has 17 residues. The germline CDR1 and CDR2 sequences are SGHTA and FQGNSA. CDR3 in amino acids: CASTSDLESGISGGYTF. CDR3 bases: TGTGCCAGCACCTCCGACTTAGAATCAGGGATCTCCGGTGGCTACACCTTC.

The CDR3 DNA follows: TGCGCCAGCAGCCAAGACCTTGGACAGCAAACAAATCAGCCCCAGCATTTT. Amino acids: CASSQDLGQQTNQPQHF. The chain recombines TRBV4-3 with TRBJ1-5, with D maybe TRBD1 (6 bases). V dropped 0 bases and J dropped 4 bases, with 16 bases sitting between them. Germline V CDR1 and CDR2: LGHNA, YSLEER. The CDR3 covers 17 residues.

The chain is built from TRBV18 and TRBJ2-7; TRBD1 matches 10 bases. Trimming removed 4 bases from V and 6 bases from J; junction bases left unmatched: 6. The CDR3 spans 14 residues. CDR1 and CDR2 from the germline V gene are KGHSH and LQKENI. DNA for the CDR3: TGTGCCAGCTCACTCCGGGACAGGGGAGGCGAGCAGTACTTC. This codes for CASSLRDRGGEQYF.

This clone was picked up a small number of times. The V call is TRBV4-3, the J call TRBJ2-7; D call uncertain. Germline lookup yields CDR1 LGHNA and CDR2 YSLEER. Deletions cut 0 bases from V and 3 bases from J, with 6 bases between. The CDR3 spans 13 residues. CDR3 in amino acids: CASSQDEFYEQYF. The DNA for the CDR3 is TGCGCCAGCAGCCAAGATGAGTTCTACGAGCAGTACTTC.

The CDR3 DNA sequence: TGTGCCAGCAGTCTCTCCCCTAAGCAGCCCCAGCATTTT. It yields the protein CASSLSPKQPQHF. The rearrangement joins TRBV6-5 to TRBJ1-5; D unclear. V was trimmed by 5 bases and J by 7 bases, leaving 12 bases between them. Germline CDR1 and CDR2: MNHEY and SVGAGI. CDR3 length: 13 residues.

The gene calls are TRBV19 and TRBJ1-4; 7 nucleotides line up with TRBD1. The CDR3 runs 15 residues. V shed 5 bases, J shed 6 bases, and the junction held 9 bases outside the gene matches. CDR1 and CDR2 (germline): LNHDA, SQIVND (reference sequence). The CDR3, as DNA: TGTGCCAGTAGTTTTACCGGGACAGCACATGAAAAACTGTTTTTT. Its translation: CASSFTGTAHEKLFF.

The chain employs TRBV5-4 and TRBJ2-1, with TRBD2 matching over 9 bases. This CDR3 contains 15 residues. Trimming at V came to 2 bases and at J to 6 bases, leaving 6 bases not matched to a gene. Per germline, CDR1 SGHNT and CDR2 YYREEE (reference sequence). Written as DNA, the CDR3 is TGTGCCAGCAGCTTCGGCGGGGGGGGCACCAATGAGCAGTTCTTC. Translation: CASSFGGGGTNEQFF.

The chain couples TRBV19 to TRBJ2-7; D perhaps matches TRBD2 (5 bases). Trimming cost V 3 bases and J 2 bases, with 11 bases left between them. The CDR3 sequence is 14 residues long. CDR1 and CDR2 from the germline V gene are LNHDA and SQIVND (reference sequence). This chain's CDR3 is CASSMGGLTYEQYF. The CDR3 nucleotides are TGTGCCAGTAGTATGGGCGGGCTCACCTACGAGCAGTACTTC.

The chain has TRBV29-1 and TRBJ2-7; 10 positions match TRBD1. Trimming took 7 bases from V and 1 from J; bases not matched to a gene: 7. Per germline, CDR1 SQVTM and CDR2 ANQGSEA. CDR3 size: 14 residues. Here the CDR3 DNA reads TGCAGCGCTACGGACAGGGGGGAATCCTACGAGCAGTACTTC. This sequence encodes CSATDRGESYEQYF.

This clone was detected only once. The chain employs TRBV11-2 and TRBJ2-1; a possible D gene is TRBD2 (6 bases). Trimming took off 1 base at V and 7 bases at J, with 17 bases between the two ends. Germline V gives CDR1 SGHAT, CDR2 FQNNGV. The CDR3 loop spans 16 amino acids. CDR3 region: CASSLGGGGIANEQFF. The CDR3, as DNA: TGTGCCAGCAGCTTAGGGGGCGGCGGGATCGCGAATGAGCAGTTCTTC.

In DNA form, the CDR3 reads TGTGCCAGCAGTGGGGGGGGAACTACCTCCCGATTCTACGAGCAGTACTTC. Protein product: CASSGGGTTSRFYEQYF. J is TRBJ2-7 and V is TRBV2; 7 nucleotides align to TRBD2. In germline, CDR1 is SNHLY, CDR2 FYNNEI. The CDR3 consists of 17 residues. The V gene end was trimmed by 4 bases and the J gene end by 3 bases; junction bases not matched to a gene: 15.

The CDR3 loop reads CASLQDFSGNTIYF. Here the CDR3 DNA reads TGTGCCAGCTTGCAGGACTTCTCTGGAAACACCATATATTTT. The chain links TRBV28 to TRBJ1-3; D not certain. CDR1 MDHEN and CDR2 SYDVKM come from the germline V gene. This CDR3 spans 14 amino acids. The ends were cut back, 8 bases at V and 0 bases at J, with 11 bases in the middle.

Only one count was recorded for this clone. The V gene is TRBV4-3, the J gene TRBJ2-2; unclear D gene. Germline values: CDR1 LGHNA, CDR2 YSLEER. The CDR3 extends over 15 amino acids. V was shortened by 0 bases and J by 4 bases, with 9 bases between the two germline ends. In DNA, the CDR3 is TGCGCCAGCAGCCAAGAAATGTCCGGCACCGGGGAGCTGTTTTTT. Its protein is CASSQEMSGTGELFF.